This T cell receptor beta chain was identified during a study of control samples from healthy donors and cancer patients. Profiled with immunoSEQ multiplex PCR; TCRdb holds only in-frame clones, not every one. The sample shows about 150,000 clones, more than 85% of them seen only once. Sequencing was carried out using blood. This clonotype originated in a man aged 25 to 45 in good health.

CDR3 loop: CASSYSSRQGNYGYTF. The CDR3 DNA follows: TGTGCCAGCAGTTATTCATCCCGACAGGGGAACTATGGCTACACCTTC. The rearrangement uses TRBV25-1 and TRBJ1-2; 8 bases are a match to TRBD1. Germline V gene data show CDR1 as MGHDK and CDR2 as SYGVNS. CDR3 length: 16 residues. V lost 5 bases to trimming and J lost 2 bases; unmatched junction nucleotides: 10.